The 8 T cell receptor beta chains listed next were all sequenced from one sample in a study of lymphopenia after photon versus proton radiotherapy. Measured with immunoSEQ multiplex PCR; TCRdb has only the in-frame clones, and not every one. The sample shows some 29,000 clones, 87% of them seen only once. The sequencing here drew on peripheral blood, taken from a patient treated with proton-based radiotherapy. The receptors derive from a woman aged 55-69 years with cholangiocarcinoma. Some clones in this sample may be carry-over from other donors' samples.

In its sample, this clone was seen once. The V and J genes are TRBV4-3 and TRBJ2-7; 9 bases are shared with TRBD1. J was trimmed by 4 bases and V by 1 base; bases with no gene match: 8. Germline V lookup: CDR1 LGHNA, CDR2 YSLEER. CDR3 length: 16 residues. The chain's CDR3 is CASSQGSPGTGYEQYF. The CDR3 nucleotides are TGCGCCAGCAGCCAAGGTTCCCCCGGGACAGGGTACGAGCAGTACTTC.

This clone has only one observation. V usage is TRBV5-1 and J usage is TRBJ2-5, with D possibly being TRBD2 (5 bases). Germline lookup yields CDR1 SGHRS and CDR2 YFSETQ. V was clipped by 4 bases and J by 3 bases, with 13 bases between them. The length of the CDR3 is 14 residues. CDR3 in DNA: TGCGCCAGCAGCGCCACCGGGAACAAAGAGACCCAGTACTTC. Its protein product is CASSATGNKETQYF.

The chain joins TRBV5-1 to TRBJ1-5; no clear D gene. The germline V gene has CDR1 SGHRS and CDR2 YFSETQ. CDR3 length: 15 amino acids. V lost 5 bases and J 2 bases, leaving 14 bases between the germline ends. Here the CDR3 reads CASRQPGGGNQPQHF. For the CDR3, the DNA is TGCGCCAGCAGACAGCCAGGAGGCGGCAATCAGCCCCAGCATTTT. Supplemented by reference TRBV5-1 and TRBJ1-5, the full variable domain reads KAGVTQTPRYLIKTRGQQVTLSCSPISGHRSVSWYQQTPGQGLQFLFEYFSETQRNKGNFPGRFSGRQFSNSRSEMNVSTLELGDSALYLCASRQPGGGNQPQHFGDGTRLSIL.

This rearrangement joins TRBV2 to TRBJ2-1; D unclear. V shed 6 bases and J shed 7 bases, with 7 bases lying between them. The CDR3 sequence is 11 residues long. Germline V CDR1 and CDR2: SNHLY, FYNNEI. The CDR3 loop reads CASSPPNEQFF. The DNA of the CDR3 is TGTGCCAGCAGCCCCCCTAATGAGCAGTTCTTC.

The chain employs TRBV23-1 and TRBJ1-2; a weak D match, TRBD1 (5 bases). TRBV23-1 is noted as an ORF with a role that remains uncertain. The V end was cut by 0 bases, the J end by 7 bases, with 15 bases between. The CDR3 is 15 amino acids. Here the CDR3 reads CASSQSGTDYRGYTF. As DNA, the CDR3 is TGCGCCAGCAGTCAATCAGGGACGGACTATCGTGGCTACACCTTC.

V usage is TRBV4-3 and J usage is TRBJ2-5; D is possibly TRBD2 (5 bases). Trimming took off 3 bases at V and 0 bases at J, with 11 bases between the two ends. The CDR3 length is 15 residues. The germline V gene has CDR1 LGHNA and CDR2 YSLEER. CDR3 amino acids: CASSQVTGNQETQYF. The CDR3 DNA follows: TGCGCCAGCAGCCAGGTAACCGGGAACCAAGAGACCCAGTACTTC.

This clone showed up just once. The rearrangement links TRBV5-1 to TRBJ1-1, with D uncertain. Germline V gene data show CDR1 as SGHRS and CDR2 as YFSETQ. The CDR3 length is 15 residues. The V gene lost 0 bases and the J gene lost 4 bases, with 13 bases spanning the gap. This CDR3 is CASSLVAARGTEAFF. The CDR3 DNA sequence: TGCGCCAGCAGCTTGGTAGCAGCTAGAGGCACTGAAGCTTTCTTT.

The V call is TRBV4-3, the J call TRBJ2-7, with 9 positions matching TRBD2. The J segment lost 5 bases and the V segment lost 2 bases, leaving 1 base of the junction unmatched. CDR1 is LGHNA, CDR2 YSLEER, per germline. The CDR3 runs 13 residues. The CDR3 DNA reads as TGCGCCAGCAGCCAACGACTAGCGGACGAGCAGTACTTC. Its protein product is CASSQRLADEQYF.